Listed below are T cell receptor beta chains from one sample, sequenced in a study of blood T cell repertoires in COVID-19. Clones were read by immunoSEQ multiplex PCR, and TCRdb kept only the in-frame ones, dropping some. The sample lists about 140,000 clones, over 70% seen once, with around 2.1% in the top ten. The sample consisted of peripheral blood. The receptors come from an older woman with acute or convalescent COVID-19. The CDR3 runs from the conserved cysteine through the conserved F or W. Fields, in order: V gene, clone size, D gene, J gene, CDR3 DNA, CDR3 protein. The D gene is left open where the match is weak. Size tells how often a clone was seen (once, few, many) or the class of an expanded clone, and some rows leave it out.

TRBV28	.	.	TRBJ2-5	TGTGCCAGCCGGGGAATTCAAGAGACCCAGTACTTC	CASRGIQETQYF
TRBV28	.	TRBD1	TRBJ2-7	TGTGCCAGCAGTTTAGAGGGACAGGGGTTAGACGAGCAGTACTTC	CASSLEGQGLDEQYF
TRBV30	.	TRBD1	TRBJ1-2	TGTGCCTGGAGGGACAGGGGTACTAACTATGGCTACACCTTC	CAWRDRGTNYGYTF
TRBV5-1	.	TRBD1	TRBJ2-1	TGCGCCAGCACCTCAGGGGGCAAGTACAATGAGCAGTTCTTC	CASTSGGKYNEQFF
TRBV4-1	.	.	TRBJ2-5	TGCGCCAGCAGCCAAGGGGTGGAGGAGACCCAGTACTTC	CASSQGVEETQYF
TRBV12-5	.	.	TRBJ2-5	TGTGCTAGTGGTTCACAGGCCGGACAAAGAGTGACCCAGTACTTC	CASGSQAGQRVTQYF
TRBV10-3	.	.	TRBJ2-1	TGTGCCATCAGCGACCGACTCTACAATGAGCAGTTCTTC	CAISDRLYNEQFF
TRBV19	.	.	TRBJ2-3	TGTGCCAGTAGTCCAAAGGGGGGGCTGGATACGCAGTATTTT	CASSPKGGLDTQYF
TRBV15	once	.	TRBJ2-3	TGTGTCACCAGCAGTGGACTTAGCACAGATACGCAGTATTTT	CVTSSGLSTDTQYF
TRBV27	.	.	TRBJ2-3	TGTGCCAGCAGGTGGGACATTCTTGCGACAGATACGCAGTATTTT	CASRWDILATDTQYF
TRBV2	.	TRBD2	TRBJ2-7	TGTGCCAGCAGTAACCTGGGGACTATTAACGAGCAGTACTTC	CASSNLGTINEQYF
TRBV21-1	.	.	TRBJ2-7	TGTGCCAGCAGCAAAGCGGAGCGACTAGAGATGGTCGAGCAGTACTTC	CASSKAERLEMVEQYF
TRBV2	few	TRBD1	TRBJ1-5	TGTGCCAGCAGTGGGGGGACAGGGGTTGCCTTAGTCCGACAGCCCCAGCATTTT	CASSGGTGVALVRQPQHF
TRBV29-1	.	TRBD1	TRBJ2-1	TGCAGCGTGGCAGGACAGGGGTCGACCTACAATGAGCAGTTCTTC	CSVAGQGSTYNEQFF
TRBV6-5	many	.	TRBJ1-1	TGTGCCAGCAGTAGCCCAGGGTACACTGAAGCTTTCTTT	CASSSPGYTEAFF
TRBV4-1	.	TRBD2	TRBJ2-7	TGCGCCAGCAGCCAAATTTTAGCTAGCGGGAGGAATTACGAGCAGTACTTC	CASSQILASGRNYEQYF
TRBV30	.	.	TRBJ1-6	TGTGCCTGGAGTCAGGGACACGGTAATTCACCCCTCCACTTT	CAWSQGHGNSPLHF
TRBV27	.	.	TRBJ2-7	TGTGCCAGCAGTCGGGGTACGGGGTCCTACGAGCAGTACTTC	CASSRGTGSYEQYF
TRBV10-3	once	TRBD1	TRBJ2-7	TGTGCCACGAAGCCGACAGGGCCTCCCTACGAGCAGTACTTC	CATKPTGPPYEQYF
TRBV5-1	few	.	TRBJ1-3	TGCGCCAGCAGCTTGGGCTTTGACATAGTACGAAACACCATATATTTT	CASSLGFDIVRNTIYF
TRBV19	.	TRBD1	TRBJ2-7	TGTGCCAGTAGTATCGGGACAGGGCGAGAATACGAGCAGTACTTC	CASSIGTGREYEQYF
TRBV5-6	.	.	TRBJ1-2	TGTGCCAGCAGCCCTGGGGGCGCAGGGGCTTATTTCTATGGCTACACCTTC	CASSPGGAGAYFYGYTF
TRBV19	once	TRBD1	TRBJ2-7	TGTGCCAGTAGTATTTCAGGGGGAGTCTACGAGCAGTACTTC	CASSISGGVYEQYF
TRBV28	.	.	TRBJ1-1	TGTGCCAGCTGGCCGGGAAGCGGGGGCATCACTGAAGCTTTCTTT	CASWPGSGGITEAFF
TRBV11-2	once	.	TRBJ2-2	TGTGCCAGCAGCTCCCTTCGCGGGGAGGCCGGGGAGCTGTTTTTT	CASSSLRGEAGELFF
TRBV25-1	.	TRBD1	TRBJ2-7	TGTGCCAGCAGTGAATGGGACAGGGGACTCGAGCAGTACTTC	CASSEWDRGLEQYF
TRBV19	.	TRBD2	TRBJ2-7	TGTGCCAGTTCTATAATAGCGGGTGGAATTTACGAGCAGTACTTC	CASSIIAGGIYEQYF